The entry that follows covers one T cell receptor (beta chain) sequence. Its target is not known. The sample comes from a study of early T cells in non-severe SARS-CoV-2 infection. Individual cDNA molecules received unique molecular identifiers during library preparation. TCRdb analysed the 5' RACE reads with MiXCR anew, one entry per CDR3 protein. This repertoire shows about 44,000 distinct CDR3 sequences, around 23% found once; its top ten account for 4.6%. There are 16 residues in the CDR3. Trimming at V came to 2 bases and at J to 6 bases, leaving 7 bases not matched to a gene. Germline V gives CDR1 MNHEY, CDR2 SMNVEV (reference sequence). Study results and caveats: VDJdb matching favored anti-spike CD8 responses, missing private and CD4 specificities.

The sample here was whole blood, taken at baseline. The TCR was taken from an adult who was a healthcare worker with PCR-confirmed SARS-CoV-2 infection or an uninfected control (not recorded which). The chain employs TRBV27 and TRBJ1-6; 7 positions match TRBD1. CDR3 sequence: CASSLTYQGGNSPLHF. The CDR3 bases are TGTGCCAGCAGTTTAACCTATCAGGGGGGTAATTCACCCCTCCACTTT.